This T cell receptor beta chain was found in a study of T-cell memory formation after mild COVID-19. Only a few counts were recorded for this clonotype. Its antigen is undetermined. Germline CDR1 and CDR2: SGHNT and YENEEA. V lost 5 bases and J lost 4, with 8 bases in between. The CDR3 runs 13 residues. Each CDR3 protein is one row after TCRdb ran MiXCR on the 5' RACE reads. The data show hundreds of thousands of distinct CDR3 sequences, with 15% to 20% seen just once and more than 20% held by the top ten. Findings and caveats of the study: Prior to infection, memory already included some responding clones, suggesting cross-reactive memory joined.

Sequenced input: PBMCs or a T cell subset sorted from them (not recorded which). The gene calls are TRBV11-3 and TRBJ2-2; no clear D. This receptor was taken from a man between 18 and 29 years old who had mild COVID-19 (a few samples of this study predate the infection). Cell type and time point are not known. As DNA, the CDR3 is TGTGCCAGCAGCAAGGACGGCACCGGGGAGCTGTTTTTT. Its translation is CASSKDGTGELFF. The entire variable domain, with the rest obtained from reference TRBV11-3 and TRBJ2-2, is as follows: EAGVVQSPRYKIIEKKQPVAFWCNPISGHNTLYWYLQNLGQGPELLIRYENEEAVDDSQLPKDRFSAERLKGVDSTLKIQPAELGDSAVYLCASSKDGTGELFFGEGSRLTVL.